This TCR beta chain was observed in a study of control samples from healthy donors and cancer patients. Sequencing used immunoSEQ multiplex PCR; TCRdb keeps in-frame clones, though not all of them. The table includes some 120,000 clones, about 93% detected once. There are 14 residues in the CDR3. Trimming took 6 bases from V and 5 from J, leaving 17 bases between them. Per germline, CDR1 MNHEY and CDR2 SVGAGI. The sequence came from a man in his fifties or sixties with head and neck cancer. The gene calls are TRBV6-5 and TRBJ2-7; unclear D gene. Sequencing was done on a sample of PBMCs. The CDR3 DNA reads TGTGCCAGCAGCCTTCCCGGTCGGATGGACGAGCAGTACTTC. Residues: CASSLPGRMDEQYF.